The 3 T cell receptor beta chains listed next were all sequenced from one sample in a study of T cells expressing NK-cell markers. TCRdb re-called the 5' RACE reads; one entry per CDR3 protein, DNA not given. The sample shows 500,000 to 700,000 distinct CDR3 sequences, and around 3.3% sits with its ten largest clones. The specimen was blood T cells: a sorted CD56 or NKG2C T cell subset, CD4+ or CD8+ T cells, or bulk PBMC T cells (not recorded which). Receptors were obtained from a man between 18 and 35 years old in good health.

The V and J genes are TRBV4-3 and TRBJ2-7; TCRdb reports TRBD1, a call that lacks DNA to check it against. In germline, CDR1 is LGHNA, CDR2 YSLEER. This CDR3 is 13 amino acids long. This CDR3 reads CASSQNRGREQYF.

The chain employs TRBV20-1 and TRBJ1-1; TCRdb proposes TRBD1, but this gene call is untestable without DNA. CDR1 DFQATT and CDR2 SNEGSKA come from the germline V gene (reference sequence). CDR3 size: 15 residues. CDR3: CSAIPPGQGDTEAFF.

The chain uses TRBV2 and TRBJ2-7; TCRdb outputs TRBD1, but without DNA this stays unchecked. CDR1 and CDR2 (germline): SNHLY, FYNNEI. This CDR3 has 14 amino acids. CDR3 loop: CASIGGGSVYEQYF.